This is a list of T cell receptor beta chains from one sample in a study of T cells after yellow fever vaccination. TCRdb reprocessed the 5' RACE reads with MiXCR, giving one entry per CDR3 protein. The sample contains some 350,000 distinct CDR3 sequences, 4% of which appear only once. The source material was PBMCs, sampled 5 days after the yellow fever booster vaccination. The receptor source for this set is a man aged 18-30 years who received the YFV17D yellow fever vaccine. CDR3s include the opening cysteine and the closing phenylalanine or tryptophan. Fields, in order: CDR3 DNA, CDR3 protein, J gene, clone size, D gene, V gene. A D gene is named only where the DNA matches it firmly. Clone sizes are given selectively: once, few, many, or a class where the clone is expanded.

CDR3 DNA: TGCAGCGTTGAGAGCCCGGATACCTACGAGCAGTACTTC
CDR3 protein: CSVESPDTYEQYF
J gene: TRBJ2-7
clone size: few
D gene: -
V gene: TRBV29-1

CDR3 DNA: TGCGCCAGCAGCCCTAGGGGGGTTAGCAATCAGCCCCAGCATTTT
CDR3 protein: CASSPRGVSNQPQHF
J gene: TRBJ1-5
clone size: few
D gene: -
V gene: TRBV5-1

CDR3 DNA: TGTGCCAGCAGCCAAGGCGGCGGTGCCTCCTACAATGAGCAGTTCTTC
CDR3 protein: CASSQGGGASYNEQFF
J gene: TRBJ2-1
clone size: many
D gene: -
V gene: TRBV3-1

CDR3 DNA: TGTGCCAGTAGTATAGATCACCCACGGACAGGGTTCAACGAGCAGTACTTC
CDR3 protein: CASSIDHPRTGFNEQYF
J gene: TRBJ2-7
clone size: -
D gene: TRBD1
V gene: TRBV19

CDR3 DNA: TGCAGTGCTCCGGCGCCACAGGGTTTCTACGAGCAGTACTTC
CDR3 protein: CSAPAPQGFYEQYF
J gene: TRBJ2-7
clone size: few
D gene: -
V gene: TRBV20-1

CDR3 DNA: TGTGCCAGCAGCGAAGAGACAGGGGTCAATCAGCCCCAGCATTTT
CDR3 protein: CASSEETGVNQPQHF
J gene: TRBJ1-5
clone size: -
D gene: TRBD1
V gene: TRBV7-2

CDR3 DNA: TGTGCCAGCAGCTTACAACCTAATTCACCCCTCCACTTT
CDR3 protein: CASSLQPNSPLHF
J gene: TRBJ1-6
clone size: -
D gene: -
V gene: TRBV7-2

CDR3 DNA: TGTGCCAGCAGCTTAGGGGTTGAGGTAAAGGAGTTCTTC
CDR3 protein: CASSLGVEVKEFF
J gene: TRBJ2-1
clone size: many
D gene: -
V gene: TRBV7-2

CDR3 DNA: TGCGCCAGCAGCTTGGCTGGGACTAGCGGGGGGGGCAATGAGCAGTTCTTC
CDR3 protein: CASSLAGTSGGGNEQFF
J gene: TRBJ2-1
clone size: many
D gene: TRBD2
V gene: TRBV5-1

CDR3 DNA: TGTGCCAGCAGCGGAGATACAACTAATGAAAAACTGTTTTTT
CDR3 protein: CASSGDTTNEKLFF
J gene: TRBJ1-4
clone size: few
D gene: -
V gene: TRBV12-3/TRBV12-4

CDR3 DNA: TGCGCCAGCAGGCCCAGCGGGCGGAACTATGGCTACACCTTC
CDR3 protein: CASRPSGRNYGYTF
J gene: TRBJ1-2
clone size: few
D gene: -
V gene: TRBV5-1

CDR3 DNA: TGTGCCAGCCGAGGCTGGGACAGCTTGAACTATGGCTACACCTTC
CDR3 protein: CASRGWDSLNYGYTF
J gene: TRBJ1-2
clone size: few
D gene: TRBD1
V gene: TRBV12-3/TRBV12-4

CDR3 DNA: TGTGCCAGCAGTTGGGGGGGGGCTGAAGCTTTCTTT
CDR3 protein: CASSWGGAEAFF
J gene: TRBJ1-1
clone size: many
D gene: -
V gene: TRBV6-6

CDR3 DNA: TGTGCCAGCAAAGGGCAGGGGAACACCGGGGAGCTGTTTTTT
CDR3 protein: CASKGQGNTGELFF
J gene: TRBJ2-2
clone size: many
D gene: -
V gene: TRBV7-9

CDR3 DNA: TGTGCCAGCAGCAAAAGACTGGGGGGACCGGGACAGAAATTCGATAGCAATCAGCCCCAGCATTTT
CDR3 protein: CASSKRLGGPGQKFDSNQPQHF
J gene: TRBJ1-5
clone size: many
D gene: -
V gene: TRBV21-1